The 29 T cell receptor beta chains given below trace back to one sample, sequenced in a study of T cell repertoires in cytomegalovirus infection. In TCRdb, the reads were re-called with MiXCR into one record per CDR3 protein. The table lists over 450,000 distinct CDR3 sequences, approximately 11% of them singletons. The sequenced material came from PBMCs. The receptors derive from a human donor in good health (CMV status not recorded). Some clones in this sample may be carry-over from other donors' samples.

This clonotype has just a few counts. The rearrangement links TRBV30 to TRBJ1-4; D gene ambiguous. V lost 3 bases to trimming and J lost 1 base, with 12 bases between them. Germline loops: CDR1 GTSNPN, CDR2 SVGIG (reference sequence). CDR3 size: 15 residues. The CDR3 DNA is TGTGCCTGGAGCTCCGGACTCAGAACTAATGAAAAACTGTTTTTT. Translated, it gives CAWSSGLRTNEKLFF.

This clonotype showed up many times. The rearrangement joins TRBV6-2 or TRBV6-3 to TRBJ2-7; D remains unclear. Germline CDR1 is MNHEY and CDR2 is SVGEGT. The V end was cut by 5 bases, the J end by 1 base, with 9 bases between. The CDR3 has 13 amino acids. The CDR3 DNA reads as TGTGCCAGCAGTCCTACAACATCCTACGAGCAGTACTTC. It translates to CASSPTTSYEQYF.

This clonotype was seen repeatedly, ten times or more. The rearrangement joins TRBV7-9 to TRBJ2-3, with TRBD2 matching over 9 bases. With V trimmed by 4 bases and J by 0 bases, 11 bases remained unmatched. From germline, CDR1 is SEHNR and CDR2 FQNEAQ (reference sequence). The CDR3 runs to 18 residues. CDR3 sequence (DNA): TGTGCCAGCAGCTCTACCTGGGCTAGCGGGACTAGCACAGATACGCAGTATTTT. Its translation: CASSSTWASGTSTDTQYF.

Points on this clonotype: Given a much more abundant clone one base away, this may be a read error. The genes are TRBV9 and TRBJ1-2; D gene uncertain. Germline V lookup: CDR1 SGDLS, CDR2 YYNGEE. The CDR3 runs 14 residues. The CDR3 coding sequence is TGTACCAGCAGCGTAGTGGAGGGAGACTATGGCTACACCTTC. Encoded protein: CTSSVVEGDYGYTF.

The rearrangement links TRBV20-1 to TRBJ2-7, with D possibly matching TRBD2 (5 bases). Germline values: CDR1 DFQATT, CDR2 SNEGSKA (reference sequence). The V gene lost 0 bases and the J gene lost 2 bases, with 20 bases spanning the gap. This CDR3 contains 17 residues. CDR3 sequence reads: CSARDRVAEGITYEQYF. The CDR3 DNA reads TGCAGTGCTAGAGATAGGGTAGCAGAGGGTATAACCTACGAGCAGTACTTC.

In this sample, this clonotype turned up many times. This chain links TRBV6-2 or TRBV6-3 with TRBJ1-1; 7 bases align to TRBD1. Losses at the gene ends were 0 bases for V and 0 bases for J; bases not matched to a gene: 4. Per the germline V gene, CDR1 is MNHEY and CDR2 is SVGEGT. The CDR3 extends over 16 amino acids. The CDR3 region is CASSYSRQGMNTEAFF. The CDR3 coding sequence is TGTGCCAGCAGTTACTCGCGACAGGGTATGAACACTGAAGCTTTCTTT.

In this sample, this clonotype turned up many times. The V gene is TRBV7-2, the J gene TRBJ2-7; 7 bases line up with TRBD1. After removal of 4 bases from V and 2 bases from J, the junction contained 5 bases not matched to a gene. Looked up from germline, CDR1 is SGHTA and CDR2 is FQGNSA. The CDR3 length is 14 residues. The CDR3 here is CASSSTGTAYEQYF. CDR3 bases: TGTGCCAGCAGCTCGACCGGGACAGCCTACGAGCAGTACTTC.

This clonotype has a count of ten or more. V is TRBV12-5 and J is TRBJ1-2; no clear D. In germline, CDR1 is LGHNT, CDR2 FRNRAP. This CDR3 comprises 14 residues. V dropped 6 bases and J dropped 5 bases, with 16 bases sitting between them. In nucleotides, the CDR3 is TGTGCTAGTGGCCTCAAAGCGGGGAGTTATGGCTACACCTTC. Its translation is CASGLKAGSYGYTF.

V gene TRBV29-1 combines with J gene TRBJ1-2; D is unresolved. This CDR3 region has 12 residues. V shed 7 bases and J shed 6 bases, with 15 bases lying between them. Germline assignment: CDR1 SQVTM and CDR2 ANQGSEA. The CDR3 region is CSASRSLDGYTF. In nucleotides, the CDR3 is TGCAGCGCCAGCAGGTCCCTCGATGGCTACACCTTC.

This clonotype was observed many times. The rearrangement uses TRBV2 and TRBJ2-5; 10 nucleotides match TRBD2. The CDR3 runs to 15 residues. V shed 5 bases, J shed 5 bases, and the junction held 8 bases outside the gene matches. Germline V gene data show CDR1 as SNHLY and CDR2 as FYNNEI. The CDR3, as DNA: TGTGCCAGCAGTTATCTAGCGGGAGTGGTGGAGACCCAGTACTTC. It translates to CASSYLAGVVETQYF.

This clonotype came up many times. The chain couples TRBV28 to TRBJ1-2; 7 bases agree with TRBD1. The CDR3 loop spans 14 amino acids. CDR1 is MDHEN, CDR2 SYDVKM, per germline. The V gene end was trimmed by 6 bases and the J gene end by 4 bases; junction bases not matched to a gene: 8. CDR3 in amino acids: CASRVTQGVYGYTF. CDR3 in DNA: TGTGCCAGCAGGGTTACTCAGGGGGTCTATGGCTACACCTTC.

In this sample, this clonotype turned up many times. The genes are TRBV20-1 and TRBJ2-7; perhaps TRBD2 as D (6 bases). Trimming took off 3 bases at V and 3 bases at J, with 9 bases between the two ends. The CDR3 spans 12 residues. CDR1 and CDR2 (germline): DFQATT, SNEGSKA (reference sequence). CDR3 in DNA: TGCAGTGCTAGCGGAGGGGACTACGAGCAGTACTTC. It specifies CSASGGDYEQYF.

This clonotype was counted at least ten times. The DNA of the CDR3 is TGTGCCAGCAGCTTGGGGACGGGCAAGACCCTTTACGAGCAGTACTTC. It yields the protein CASSLGTGKTLYEQYF. This sequence joins TRBV11-2 and TRBJ2-7; the D call may be TRBD1 or TRBD2 (5 bases each). CDR1 is SGHAT, CDR2 FQNNGV, per germline. The CDR3 spans 16 residues. V gave up 3 bases and J gave up 4 bases, with 19 bases separating them.

This clonotype was detected ten times or more. The V call is TRBV28, the J call TRBJ1-2, with D maybe TRBD1 (6 bases). Germline CDR1 MDHEN, CDR2 SYDVKM. The V and J ends lost 3 bases and 4 bases respectively, with 9 bases between them. This CDR3 has 13 residues. The CDR3 here is CASSFTGSYGYTF. CDR3 nucleotides: TGTGCCAGCAGTTTTACAGGGTCCTATGGCTACACCTTC.

This clonotype was counted only a few times. The chain joins TRBV6-2 or TRBV6-3 to TRBJ2-5; TRBD2 matches at 11 bases. The germline gives CDR1 MNHEY, CDR2 SVGEGT. The CDR3 covers 14 residues. With 3 bases clipped from V and 5 bases from J, the junction kept 2 bases outside the gene matches. This CDR3 reads CASSYSGREETQYF. The CDR3 DNA follows: TGTGCCAGCAGTTATAGCGGGAGGGAGGAGACCCAGTACTTC.

For this clonotype: With a much larger clone just one base away, this may be a read error. The chain joins TRBV19 to TRBJ1-1; tentative D call: TRBD1 (5 bases). Germline CDR1 LNHDA, CDR2 SQIVND (reference sequence). This CDR3 comprises 13 residues. V was pared by 9 bases and J by 9 bases, with 20 bases between. The CDR3: CARRRGALTKAFF. In nucleotides, the CDR3 is TGTGCCAGAAGAAGAGGGGCCCTTACTAAAGCTTTCTTT.

This clonotype came up many times. The chain links TRBV7-6 to TRBJ2-2; D might be TRBD1 (6 bases). This CDR3 is built from 17 residues. Germline CDR1 is SGHVS and CDR2 is FNYEAQ. With 1 base removed from V and 5 bases from J, the gap between germline ends came to 17 bases. The CDR3 sequence is CASSLDGVRGFTGELFF. Written as DNA, the CDR3 is TGTGCCAGCAGCTTAGACGGTGTCAGGGGATTTACCGGGGAGCTGTTTTTT.

This clonotype was counted at least ten times. V and J are TRBV28 and TRBJ2-1, with D unclear. Trimming stripped 1 base from V and 0 bases from J, with 16 bases between. The germline V gene has CDR1 MDHEN and CDR2 SYDVKM. The CDR3 totals 18 residues. This CDR3 reads CASSLSPPVRTSYNEQFF. DNA for the CDR3: TGTGCCAGCAGTTTATCCCCCCCGGTGCGGACCTCCTACAATGAGCAGTTCTTC.

In its sample, this clonotype was seen many times. The chain uses TRBV6-4 and TRBJ1-1; TRBD1 agrees at 8 bases. Germline CDR1 and CDR2: MRHNA and SNTAGT. V was pared by 6 bases and J by 4 bases, with 7 bases of the junction left unmatched. This CDR3 comprises 14 residues. Written as DNA, the CDR3 is TGTGCCAGCAGGCCCGGACAGGGAAGCACTGAAGCTTTCTTT. Protein: CASRPGQGSTEAFF.

Many counts were recorded for this clonotype. The chain links TRBV12-3 or TRBV12-4 to TRBJ2-3; D call uncertain. This CDR3 region has 11 residues. Trimming took 6 bases from V and 2 from J, leaving 3 bases between them. The CDR3 protein is CASRNTDTQYF. The CDR3 DNA sequence: TGTGCCAGCAGAAACACAGATACGCAGTATTTT.

This clonotype was observed a handful of times. J is TRBJ1-5 and V is TRBV18; unclear D gene. Germline-derived CDR1 and CDR2 are KGHSH and LQKENI. The CDR3 length is 15 residues. The V end was cut by 0 bases, the J end by 6 bases, with 12 bases between. DNA for the CDR3: TGTGCCAGCTCACCACCACAACCTGAAAGTCAGCCCCAGCATTTT. Protein product: CASSPPQPESQPQHF.

This clonotype was counted many times. The chain carries TRBV12-3 or TRBV12-4 and TRBJ2-2; TRBD2 agrees at 9 bases. The CDR3 has 16 amino acids. Trimming at V came to 6 bases and at J to 4 bases, leaving 9 bases not matched to a gene. Written as DNA, the CDR3 is TGTGCCAGCAGCTATAGCGGGGGCTTAGGCACCGGGGAGCTGTTTTTT. It codes for CASSYSGGLGTGELFF.

The rearrangement uses TRBV6-5 and TRBJ1-1; 7 positions agree with TRBD1. Germline V gene lookup returns CDR1 MNHEY and CDR2 SVGAGI. This CDR3 is 13 amino acids long. J lost 9 bases, V lost 4 bases, and 8 bases had no gene match. This CDR3 is CASSSYLTGKAFF. CDR3 in DNA: TGTGCCAGCAGTTCCTACTTGACAGGGAAAGCTTTCTTT.

There are many counts of this clonotype. The chain combines TRBV19 with TRBJ2-2; D is undetermined. CDR1 LNHDA and CDR2 SQIVND come from the germline V gene (reference sequence). Between the trimmed V and J ends, which lost 2 bases and 0 bases, there was a span of 7 bases. The CDR3 contains 15 residues. This CDR3 reads CASSIMGTNTGELFF. In DNA form, the CDR3 reads TGTGCCAGTAGTATAATGGGCACGAACACCGGGGAGCTGTTTTTT.

This clonotype has a handful of counts. This chain uses TRBV5-1 with TRBJ1-5, with a weak D call TRBD1 (5 bases). The CDR3 runs 15 residues. Trimming cost V 0 bases and J 2 bases, with 9 bases left between them. CDR1 and CDR2 (germline): SGHRS, YFSETQ. The CDR3 bases are TGCGCCAGCAGCTTGGGGGACCTTGGCAATCAGCCCCAGCATTTT. Translating it yields CASSLGDLGNQPQHF.

The CDR3 sequence: CAISDLSEGRAYEQYF. CDR3 coding DNA: TGTGCCATCAGTGACCTCTCGGAAGGCAGGGCCTACGAGCAGTACTTC. The rearrangement joins TRBV10-3 to TRBJ2-7; D perhaps matches TRBD1 (5 bases). V lost 3 bases, J lost 2 bases, and 17 bases lay in between. There are 16 residues in the CDR3. The germline CDR1 and CDR2 sequences are ENHRY and SYGVKD.

This clonotype was seen repeatedly, ten times or more. CDR3 coding DNA: TGTGCCATCAGCCCTGGACAGGTCAATGAGCAGTTCTTC. It is translated as CAISPGQVNEQFF. V usage is TRBV10-3 and J usage is TRBJ2-1; TRBD1 agrees at 7 bases. This CDR3 is built from 13 residues. Trimming cost V 6 bases and J 6 bases; bases outside gene matches: 5. CDR1 and CDR2 (germline): ENHRY, SYGVKD.

A few counts support this clonotype. This rearrangement joins TRBV24-1 to TRBJ2-1; 11 positions agree with TRBD1. The CDR3 sequence is 16 residues long. The junction had 2 bases not matched to a gene; V was cut back by 3 bases and J by 2 bases. The germline V gene has CDR1 KGHDR and CDR2 SFDVKD. In DNA form, the CDR3 reads TGTGCCACCAGTGATCCGGGACAGGGGGCCTACAATGAGCAGTTCTTC. This sequence encodes CATSDPGQGAYNEQFF.

This clonotype came up a few times. The J gene is TRBJ2-7, the V gene TRBV7-9; no reliable D call. Trimming took off 5 bases at V and 1 base at J, with 12 bases between the two ends. The CDR3 has 14 residues. Looked up from germline, CDR1 is SEHNR and CDR2 is FQNEAQ (reference sequence). CDR3 nucleotides: TGTGCCAGCAGCCCTTCCGCATTATCCTACGAGCAGTACTTC. Encoded protein: CASSPSALSYEQYF.